This TCR beta chain was captured in a study of T cell responses to AZD1222 COVID-19 vaccine. CDR3 length: 13 residues. Germline V gene sequence: CDR1 SGHTA, CDR2 FQGNSA. Trimming stripped 3 bases from V and 1 base from J, with 6 bases between. For this clone: Antigen unknown.

Data came from immunoSEQ multiplex PCR; TCRdb stores just in-frame clones and leaves some out. The sample lists 95,000 to 150,000 clones, roughly 86% occurring once. Study results and caveats: Baseline serostatus was positive in only a handful of AZD1222 recipients. Donor demographics were predominantly white British with a female majority; clonal diversity may be underestimated. In all cases, repertoires were sampled only after the peak T cell response.

The chain carries TRBV7-2 and TRBJ2-5, with a possible D match to TRBD1 (5 bases). This TCR came from an adult in good health. The sequencing here drew on peripheral blood, taken on day 0 of AZD1222 vaccination. CDR3 nucleotides: TGTGCCAGCAGCTTCAGGGCCCAAGAGACCCAGTACTTC. Translating it yields CASSFRAQETQYF. Looking up the rest from reference TRBV7-2 and TRBJ2-5 gives the full variable domain: GAGVSQSPSNKVTEKGKDVELRCDPISGHTALYWYRQSLGQGLEFLIYFQGNSAPDKSGLPSDRFSAERTGGSVSTLTIQRTQQEDSAVYLCASSFRAQETQYFGPGTRLLVL.